These 30 T cell receptor beta chains originate from one sample sequenced in a study of identical twins. TCRdb passed the 5' RACE reads through MiXCR, listing each CDR3 protein once. The sample yields more than 350,000 distinct CDR3 sequences, approximately 8.7% seen once. The specimen was naive T cells sorted from blood. These receptors all come from a woman aged 50 to 60 in good health.

This clonotype was counted between two and nine times. This chain joins TRBV20-1 and TRBJ2-1; TRBD2 aligns across 7 bases. Germline V lookup: CDR1 DFQATT, CDR2 SNEGSKA (reference sequence). The ends lost 3 bases at V and 10 bases at J; junction bases unmatched: 12. CDR3 size: 14 residues. Here the CDR3 reads CSARIPGLPREQFF. The DNA of the CDR3 is TGCAGTGCTAGGATCCCGGGACTACCAAGAGAGCAGTTCTTC.

The genes are TRBV12-3 or TRBV12-4 and TRBJ2-1; 9 positions agree with TRBD2. The CDR3 contains 15 residues. Losses at the gene ends were 3 bases for V and 9 bases for J; bases not matched to a gene: 9. DNA for the CDR3: TGTGCCAGCAGTTTCGCTAGCGGGATATCTAGTGAGCAGTTCTTC. Encoded protein: CASSFASGISSEQFF.

This clonotype occurred many times. The chain links TRBV5-1 to TRBJ2-5; maybe TRBD2 (6 bases). Trimming pared 3 bases from V and 5 bases from J, leaving 14 bases between. CDR1 and CDR2 (germline): SGHRS, YFSETQ. The CDR3 has 14 amino acids. CDR3 region: CASSSTGEGETQYF. In DNA form, the CDR3 reads TGCGCCAGCAGCTCTACGGGAGAGGGGGAGACCCAGTACTTC.

This clonotype was observed a few times. The chain recombines TRBV5-1 with TRBJ2-3; 9 positions match TRBD2. The V gene end was trimmed by 5 bases and the J gene end by 3 bases; junction bases not matched to a gene: 13. The CDR3 length is 17 residues. Looked up from germline, CDR1 is SGHRS and CDR2 is YFSETQ. CDR3 sequence (DNA): TGCGCCAGCAGGGGGCGGATTAGCGGGAGTGATACAGATACGCAGTATTTT. It translates to CASRGRISGSDTDTQYF.

This chain uses TRBV5-6 with TRBJ2-1; TRBD1 agrees at 7 bases. The CDR3 has 15 amino acids. V lost 4 bases and J lost 5; bases outside the gene matches: 9. Germline CDR1 SGHDT, CDR2 YYEEEE. The CDR3 is CASSPTGQLDNEQFF. The CDR3 DNA follows: TGTGCCAGCAGCCCGACGGGACAGTTAGACAATGAGCAGTTCTTC.

The V gene is TRBV11-2, the J gene TRBJ1-3; no definite D call. Germline V lookup: CDR1 SGHAT, CDR2 FQNNGV. The CDR3 is 14 residues long. V was cut by 1 base and J by 3 bases, with 7 bases left in between. The CDR3 nucleotides are TGTGCCAGCAGCTTAGGTCGAAGTGGAAACACCATATATTTT. It yields the protein CASSLGRSGNTIYF.

The DNA of the CDR3 is TGTGCCACCAGCACAGGACAAATAGCCAAAAACATTCAGTACTTC. Its translation: CATSTGQIAKNIQYF. This chain connects TRBV15 to TRBJ2-4, with D maybe TRBD1 (5 bases). V lost 4 bases, J lost 0 bases, and 10 bases lay in between. The CDR3 has 15 residues. Germline CDR1 LNHNV, CDR2 YYDKDF (reference sequence).

The chain is built from TRBV28 and TRBJ2-7, with D perhaps assigned TRBD1 or TRBD2 (5 bases each). Germline CDR1 and CDR2: MDHEN and SYDVKM. This CDR3 is built from 16 residues. Trimming left V 5 bases short and J 0 bases short, with 17 bases between. Written as DNA, the CDR3 is TGTGCCAGCAGTGGCCCGGGGACCGCAAGCTCCTACGAGCAGTACGTC. Encoded protein: CASSGPGTASSYEQYV.

This clonotype came up many times. The DNA is left out, because the CDR3 cannot be placed on it with certainty; the CDR3 is given as TCRdb lists it. The chain is built from TRBV28 and TRBJ2-7; the table's D call, TRBD1, was not checked against the DNA. Germline CDR1 and CDR2: MDHEN and SYDVKM. The CDR3 has 15 residues if both end residues are counted. CDR3 amino acids: CASSSSRGGLYEQYF.

A few counts support this clonotype. The chain carries TRBV4-1 and TRBJ2-5; TRBD2 aligns across 9 bases. J lost 4 bases, V lost 0 bases, and 9 bases had no gene match. Germline V gene sequence: CDR1 MGHRA, CDR2 YSYEKL. CDR3 size: 17 residues. CDR3 protein: CASSQEGAGGPGETQYF. CDR3 coding DNA: TGCGCCAGCAGCCAAGAAGGGGCGGGAGGGCCTGGAGAGACCCAGTACTTC.

This rearrangement joins TRBV4-2 to TRBJ2-7; tentatively, D is TRBD2 (6 bases). Germline V gives CDR1 LGHNA, CDR2 YNFKEQ. The CDR3 runs to 14 residues. Trimming shortened V by 1 base and J by 3 bases, and 10 bases separated the two germline ends. CDR3 DNA: TGTGCCAGCAGCCAAGTTCCGGGAGACTACGAGCAGTACTTC. This translates into CASSQVPGDYEQYF.

The chain links TRBV5-1 to TRBJ2-1; a weak D match, TRBD2 (5 bases). The CDR3 has 16 residues. The germline V gene has CDR1 SGHRS and CDR2 YFSETQ. The V end was cut by 4 bases, the J end by 5 bases, with 19 bases between. The CDR3 DNA sequence: TGCGCCAGCAGCGTACTAGTCCCCGGTCTAAACAATGAGCAGTTCTTC. Protein: CASSVLVPGLNNEQFF.

This clonotype was seen at least ten times. The genes are TRBV6-4 and TRBJ2-1, with D possibly TRBD2 on 5 matching bases. CDR1 MRHNA and CDR2 SNTAGT come from the germline V gene. Between the trimmed V and J ends, which lost 3 bases and 9 bases, there was a span of 18 bases. This CDR3 has 15 residues. CDR3 region: CASSEIWERSSEQFF. Written as DNA, the CDR3 is TGTGCCAGCAGTGAAATTTGGGAGAGGTCCAGTGAGCAGTTCTTC.

This clonotype was observed a few times. The chain combines TRBV29-1 with TRBJ1-1; 7 bases are shared with TRBD1. Trimming at V came to 7 bases and at J to 5 bases, leaving 7 bases not matched to a gene. Germline CDR1 SQVTM, CDR2 ANQGSEA. This CDR3 region has 12 residues. The CDR3 DNA reads as TGCAGCGATTACAGGGGACGAACTGAAGCTTTCTTT. Its translation is CSDYRGRTEAFF.

In this sample, this clonotype turned up a few times. The rearrangement uses TRBV12-3 or TRBV12-4 and TRBJ1-1, with 8 bases matching TRBD1. The CDR3 runs to 16 residues. Trimming took 2 bases from V and 3 from J; bases not matched to a gene: 8. Here the CDR3 reads CASSLILGQEYTEAFF. CDR3 sequence (DNA): TGTGCCAGCAGTTTAATATTGGGACAGGAGTACACTGAAGCTTTCTTT.

The chain is built from TRBV30 and TRBJ1-2; a weak D match, TRBD1 (5 bases). The V gene lost 0 bases and the J gene lost 8 bases, with 13 bases spanning the gap. CDR3 length: 13 residues. Germline CDR1 is GTSNPN and CDR2 is SVGIG (reference sequence). The CDR3 bases are TGTGCCTGGAGTGTACAGGATAGGTTAGGCTACACCTTC. Translated, it gives CAWSVQDRLGYTF.

This clonotype was seen repeatedly, ten times or more. The chain links TRBV12-3 or TRBV12-4 to TRBJ2-2, with D perhaps matching TRBD1 or TRBD2 (5 bases each). V lost 1 base to trimming and J lost 7 bases, with 7 bases between them. This CDR3 contains 13 residues. This chain's CDR3 is CASSLGGNGELFF. In nucleotides, the CDR3 is TGTGCCAGCAGTTTAGGGGGGAACGGGGAGCTGTTTTTT.

V is TRBV15 and J is TRBJ2-7; 7 nucleotides line up with TRBD1. Germline assignment: CDR1 LNHNV and CDR2 YYDKDF (reference sequence). The CDR3 spans 16 residues. V shed 5 bases, J shed 2 bases, and the junction held 12 bases outside the gene matches. The DNA for the CDR3 is TGTGCCACCAGCCGACCCGGGCGGACAGGACCCTACGAGCAGTACTTC. Encoded protein: CATSRPGRTGPYEQYF.

This clonotype was seen many times. The rearrangement joins TRBV5-1 to TRBJ1-1; TRBD1 matches 10 bases. This CDR3 is built from 15 residues. In germline, CDR1 is SGHRS, CDR2 YFSETQ. V was clipped by 2 bases and J by 3 bases; unmatched bases: 4. The CDR3, as DNA: TGCGCCAGCAGCTTACCCGGACAGGGGGACACTGAAGCTTTCTTT. As protein: CASSLPGQGDTEAFF.

CDR3 nucleotides: TGTGCCAGCTCACCCCATCAGCCCCAGCATTTT. The encoded protein is CASSPHQPQHF. V and J are TRBV18 and TRBJ1-5, with unresolved D. This CDR3 is built from 11 residues. The V gene's germline CDR1 is KGHSH and CDR2 LQKENI. V lost 3 bases and J 5 bases, leaving 2 bases between the germline ends.

This clonotype was seen repeatedly, ten times or more. The V gene is TRBV12-3 or TRBV12-4, the J gene TRBJ1-5; possible D gene TRBD1, 6 bases. V was cut by 6 bases and J by 9 bases, with 9 bases left in between. CDR3 size: 11 residues. The CDR3, as DNA: TGTGCCAGCAGCTTGACAGGGCCCCAGCATTTT. This codes for CASSLTGPQHF.

This clonotype has a count of ten or more. This rearrangement joins TRBV24-1 to TRBJ2-1; D possibly corresponds to TRBD2 (5 bases). Per germline, CDR1 KGHDR and CDR2 SFDVKD. The CDR3 is 15 residues long. Trimming removed 5 bases from V and 4 bases from J, with 14 bases in between. CDR3: CATSVRRANYNEQFF. The CDR3 coding sequence is TGTGCCACCAGTGTTCGGCGGGCAAATTACAATGAGCAGTTCTTC.

This clonotype has just a few counts. The chain joins TRBV5-5 to TRBJ1-2; D is undetermined. V was pared by 0 bases and J by 7 bases, with 7 bases between. Germline loops: CDR1 SGHKS, CDR2 YYEKEE (reference sequence). The CDR3 consists of 12 residues. The DNA of the CDR3 is TGTGCCAGCAGCTTGGTGGCCCCTGGCTACACCTTC. It is translated as CASSLVAPGYTF.

The V gene is TRBV24-1, the J gene TRBJ2-1; 8 nucleotides align to TRBD1. Germline CDR1 reads KGHDR; CDR2 reads SFDVKD. This CDR3 is 12 amino acids long. The V gene end was trimmed by 4 bases and the J gene end by 12 bases; junction bases not matched to a gene: 4. In DNA form, the CDR3 reads TGTGCCACCAGTGAACCAGGGGGCGTGCAGTTCTTC. It encodes CATSEPGGVQFF.

This rearrangement joins TRBV2 to TRBJ2-2, with 7 bases matching TRBD1. Trimming took 6 bases from V and 1 from J; bases not matched to a gene: 5. This CDR3 has 15 residues. Germline V gene sequence: CDR1 SNHLY, CDR2 FYNNEI. The CDR3 is CASRERTGNTGELFF. The DNA for the CDR3 is TGTGCCAGCAGGGAACGGACAGGGAACACCGGGGAGCTGTTTTTT.

In this sample, this clonotype turned up a few times. The chain couples TRBV7-9 to TRBJ2-6, with TRBD2 as a possible D gene (5 bases). CDR1 is SEHNR, CDR2 FQNEAQ, per germline (reference sequence). The CDR3 is 17 amino acids. Trimming took off 2 bases at V and 0 bases at J, with 11 bases between the two ends. The CDR3 nucleotides read TGTGCCAGCAGCTTACAGCGGCCTAGCTCTGGGGCCAACGTCCTGACTTTC. It is translated as CASSLQRPSSGANVLTF. Full variable domain (rest looked up from reference TRBV7-9 and TRBJ2-6): DTGVSQNPRHKITKRGQNVTFRCDPISEHNRLYWYRQTLGQGPEFLTYFQNEAQLEKSRLLSDRFSAERPKGSFSTLEIQRTEQGDSAMYLCASSLQRPSSGANVLTFGAGSRLTVL.

This clonotype showed up many times. The chain combines TRBV18 with TRBJ2-7; 14 bases line up with TRBD2. The V gene's germline CDR1 is KGHSH and CDR2 LQKENI. This CDR3 spans 16 amino acids. V was pared by 3 bases and J by 4 bases, with 5 bases of the junction left unmatched. The CDR3 is CASSPRGTSGGYEQYF. Here the CDR3 DNA reads TGTGCCAGCTCACCGCGAGGGACTAGCGGGGGATACGAGCAGTACTTC.

The DNA of the CDR3 is TGTGCCAGCAGCAAAGTGCCAGGGGGCTCCTACGAGCAGTACTTC. Protein product: CASSKVPGGSYEQYF. The V call is TRBV21-1, the J call TRBJ2-7. TRBV21-1 is annotated as a pseudogene. The length of the CDR3 is 15 residues.

The rearrangement links TRBV11-2 to TRBJ2-1; 8 nucleotides agree with TRBD2. This CDR3 has 14 residues. The V and J ends lost 7 bases and 7 bases, in that order; junction bases with no gene match: 9. Germline loops: CDR1 SGHAT, CDR2 FQNNGV. CDR3 sequence: CASTREGLGNEQFF. The CDR3 DNA reads as TGTGCCAGCACTCGGGAGGGCCTGGGGAATGAGCAGTTCTTC.

The V call is TRBV10-3, the J call TRBJ1-2; D gene ambiguous. This CDR3 is built from 14 residues. Germline CDR1 and CDR2: ENHRY and SYGVKD. V lost 0 bases and J 4 bases, leaving 9 bases between the germline ends. CDR3 nucleotide sequence: TGTGCCATCAGTGAGTCTCGAGGGTCCTATGGCTACACCTTC. Protein: CAISESRGSYGYTF.